At least ten counts were recorded for the clone carrying this TCR beta chain. This specimen comes from a study of Graves' ophthalmopathy and Graves' hyperthyroidism. As the template, RNA transcripts were used to amplify TCR beta CDR3 regions. Investigators did first-round RT-PCR with HTBI primers, then second-round multiplex PCR. TCRdb used MiXCR to reprocess the multiplex PCR reads, holding one entry per CDR3 protein. This table has hundreds of thousands of distinct CDR3 sequences, 15% appearing once. Germline CDR1 reads PRHDT; CDR2 reads FYEKMQ (reference sequence). This CDR3 spans 16 amino acids. Trimming removed 5 bases from V and 4 bases from J, with 20 bases in between.

This TCR came from a woman aged 18 to 35 with stable Graves' hyperthyroidism. The sequencing sample was made of peripheral blood. The chain links TRBV13 to TRBJ1-1; no clear D gene. The CDR3 loop is CASSDLGREKITEAFF. For the CDR3, the DNA is TGTGCCAGCAGCGATCTCGGGAGGGAAAAAATCACTGAAGCTTTCTTT.